This T cell receptor beta chain appears in the sequencing data of a study of cytomegalovirus exposure and HLA in healthy donors. The overall study: Early released data comprised some 85 million unique TCRs from HLA-typed donors. General study points: Later work showed greater clonal expansion in HLA-associated TCR beta chains than in equally common others. In vitro experiments confirmed that three CMV-associated chains were specific for CMV antigens.

Turning to this clone: Antigen specificity is unknown.

Trimming cost V 3 bases and J 5 bases; bases outside gene matches: 4. Per the germline V gene, CDR1 is ENHRY and CDR2 is SYGVKD. The CDR3 extends over 14 amino acids. Use of 60 Vbeta and 13 Jbeta primers characterized the PCR. Some clones are missing from TCRdb's copy, which holds only in-frame ones; the method was immunoSEQ multiplex PCR. Of some 140,000 clones in the sample, roughly 78% were seen once. The source material was PBMCs. The receptor comes from a man between 40 and 49 years old in good health and CMV-seropositive. The chain uses TRBV10-3 and TRBJ1-5; 7 bases map to TRBD1. The CDR3 DNA sequence: TGTGCCATCAGTGACGCGACAGGGTATCAGCCCCAGCATTTT. Encoded protein: CAISDATGYQPQHF.